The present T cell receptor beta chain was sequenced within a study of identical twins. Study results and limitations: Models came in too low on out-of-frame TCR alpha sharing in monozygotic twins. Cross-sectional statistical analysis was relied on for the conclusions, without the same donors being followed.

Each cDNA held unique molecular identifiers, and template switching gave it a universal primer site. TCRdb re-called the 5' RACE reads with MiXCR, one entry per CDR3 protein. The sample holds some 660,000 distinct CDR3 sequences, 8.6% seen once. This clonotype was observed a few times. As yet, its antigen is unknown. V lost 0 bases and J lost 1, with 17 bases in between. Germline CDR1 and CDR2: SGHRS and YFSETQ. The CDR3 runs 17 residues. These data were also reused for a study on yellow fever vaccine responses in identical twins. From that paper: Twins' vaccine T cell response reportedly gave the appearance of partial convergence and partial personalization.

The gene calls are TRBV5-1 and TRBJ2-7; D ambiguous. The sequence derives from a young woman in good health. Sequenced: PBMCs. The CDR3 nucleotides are TGCGCCAGCAGCTTGGGCGGCAGTTACGCCCGATCCTACGAGCAGTACTTC. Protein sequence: CASSLGGSYARSYEQYF.